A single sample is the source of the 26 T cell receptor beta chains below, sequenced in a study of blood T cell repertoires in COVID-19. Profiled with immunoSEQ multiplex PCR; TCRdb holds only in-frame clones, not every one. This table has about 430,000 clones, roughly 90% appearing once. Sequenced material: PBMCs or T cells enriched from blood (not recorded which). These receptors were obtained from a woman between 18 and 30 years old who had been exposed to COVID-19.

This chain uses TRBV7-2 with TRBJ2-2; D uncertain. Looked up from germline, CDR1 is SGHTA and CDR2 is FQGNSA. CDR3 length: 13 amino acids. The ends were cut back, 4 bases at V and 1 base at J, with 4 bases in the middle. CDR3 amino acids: CASSSLNTGELFF. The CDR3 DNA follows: TGTGCCAGCAGCTCCTTGAACACCGGGGAGCTGTTTTTT.

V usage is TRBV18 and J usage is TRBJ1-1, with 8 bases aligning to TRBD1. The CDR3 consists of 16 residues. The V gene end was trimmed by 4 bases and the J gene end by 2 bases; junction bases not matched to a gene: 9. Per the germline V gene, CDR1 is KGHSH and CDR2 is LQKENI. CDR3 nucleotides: TGTGCCAGCTCACGCGACAGGGGAGTTGAAAACACTGAAGCTTTCTTT. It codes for CASSRDRGVENTEAFF.

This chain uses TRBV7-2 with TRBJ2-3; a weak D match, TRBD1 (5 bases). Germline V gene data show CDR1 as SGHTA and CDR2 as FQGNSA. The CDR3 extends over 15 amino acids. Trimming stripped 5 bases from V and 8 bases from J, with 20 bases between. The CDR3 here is CASSTAWGLQGTQYF. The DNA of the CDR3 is TGTGCCAGCAGCACAGCCTGGGGTTTGCAGGGTACGCAGTATTTT.

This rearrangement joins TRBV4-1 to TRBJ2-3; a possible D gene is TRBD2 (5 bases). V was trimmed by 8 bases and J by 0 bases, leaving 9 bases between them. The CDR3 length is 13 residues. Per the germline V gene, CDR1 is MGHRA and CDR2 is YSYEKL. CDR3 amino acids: CASSGSSTDTQYF. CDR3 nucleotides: TGCGCCAGCTCGGGATCTAGCACAGATACGCAGTATTTT.

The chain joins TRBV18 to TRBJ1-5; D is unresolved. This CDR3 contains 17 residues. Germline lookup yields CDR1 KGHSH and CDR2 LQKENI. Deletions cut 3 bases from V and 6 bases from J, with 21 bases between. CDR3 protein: CASSPSSYRDHTQPQHF. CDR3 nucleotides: TGTGCCAGCTCACCCTCTAGCTACCGTGACCACACTCAGCCCCAGCATTTT.

CDR3 in amino acids: CASSSRRGFSYEQYF. The CDR3 DNA follows: TGTGCCAGCAGTTCCAGAAGGGGCTTCTCCTACGAGCAGTACTTC. This chain joins TRBV28 and TRBJ2-7; possibly TRBD1 for D (5 bases). The V end was cut by 4 bases, the J end by 0 bases, with 13 bases between. Germline CDR1 MDHEN, CDR2 SYDVKM. The CDR3 consists of 15 residues.

The CDR3 loop is CASSVDSGTSPYNEQFF. The DNA for the CDR3 is TGTGCCAGCAGCGTAGATTCCGGGACTAGCCCCTACAATGAGCAGTTCTTC. This chain connects TRBV9 to TRBJ2-1; 9 positions match TRBD2. Germline-derived CDR1 and CDR2 are SGDLS and YYNGEE. CDR3 length: 17 residues. Trimming at V came to 0 bases and at J to 2 bases, leaving 6 bases not matched to a gene. The complete variable domain, with remaining parts taken from reference TRBV9 and TRBJ2-1, reads DSGVTQTPKHLITATGQRVTLRCSPRSGDLSVYWYQQSLDQGLQFLIQYYNGEERAKGNILERFSAQQFPDLHSELNLSSLELGDSALYFCASSVDSGTSPYNEQFFGPGTRLTVL.

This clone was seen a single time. CDR3 protein: CASSPGTGGGEKLFF. For the CDR3, the DNA is TGTGCCAGCAGCCCCGGGACAGGGGGTGGTGAAAAACTGTTTTTT. The chain combines TRBV7-9 with TRBJ1-4; TRBD1 agrees at 11 bases. The germline V gene encodes CDR1 SEHNR and CDR2 FQNEAQ (reference sequence). The length of the CDR3 is 15 residues. J gave up 7 bases and V 5 bases, and 6 bases lay outside the gene matches.

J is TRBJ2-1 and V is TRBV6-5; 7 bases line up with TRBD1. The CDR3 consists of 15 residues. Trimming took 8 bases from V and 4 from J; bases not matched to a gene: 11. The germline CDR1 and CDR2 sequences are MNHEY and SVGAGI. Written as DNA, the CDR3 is TGTGCCAGCCAGAGACAGGGTGGGTTTTACAATGAGCAGTTCTTC. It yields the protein CASQRQGGFYNEQFF.

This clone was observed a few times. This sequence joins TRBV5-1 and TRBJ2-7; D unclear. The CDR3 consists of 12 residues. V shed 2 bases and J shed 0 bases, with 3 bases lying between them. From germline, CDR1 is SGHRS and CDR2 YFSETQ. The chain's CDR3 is CASSFSSYEQYF. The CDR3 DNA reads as TGCGCCAGCAGCTTCTCCTCCTACGAGCAGTACTTC.

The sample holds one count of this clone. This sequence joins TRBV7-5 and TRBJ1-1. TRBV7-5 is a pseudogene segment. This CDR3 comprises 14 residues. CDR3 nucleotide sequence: TGTGTCAGAAGCTTAGTTTGTAAGAACACTGAAGCTTTCTTT. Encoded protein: CVRSLVCKNTEAFF.

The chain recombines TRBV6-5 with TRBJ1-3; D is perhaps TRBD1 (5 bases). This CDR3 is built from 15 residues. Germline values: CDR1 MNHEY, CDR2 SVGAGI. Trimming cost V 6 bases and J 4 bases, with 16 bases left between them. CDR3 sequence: CASRTPGSRGNTIYF. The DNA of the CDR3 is TGTGCCAGCAGAACCCCAGGGTCTAGAGGAAACACCATATATTTT.

CDR3 nucleotide sequence: TGTGCCAGCAGTTACAGACAGGGGGCGACGGAAGCTTTCTTT. Translated: CASSYRQGATEAFF. This sequence joins TRBV6-5 and TRBJ1-1, with 10 bases lining up with TRBD1. The length of the CDR3 is 14 residues. CDR1 is MNHEY and CDR2 is SVGAGI in the germline V gene. V shed 2 bases, J shed 8 bases, and the junction held 5 bases outside the gene matches.

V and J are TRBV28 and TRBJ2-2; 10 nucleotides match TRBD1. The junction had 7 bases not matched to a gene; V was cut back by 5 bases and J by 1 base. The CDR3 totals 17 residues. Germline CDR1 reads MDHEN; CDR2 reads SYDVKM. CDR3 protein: CASSPWGQGRNTGELFF. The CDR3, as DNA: TGTGCCAGCAGTCCCTGGGGACAGGGGAGGAACACCGGGGAGCTGTTTTTT. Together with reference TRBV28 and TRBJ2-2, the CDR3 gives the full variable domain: DVKVTQSSRYLVKRTGEKVFLECVQDMDHENMFWYRQDPGLGLRLIYFSYDVKMKEKGDIPEGYSVSREKKERFSLILESASTNQTSMYLCASSPWGQGRNTGELFFGEGSRLTVL.

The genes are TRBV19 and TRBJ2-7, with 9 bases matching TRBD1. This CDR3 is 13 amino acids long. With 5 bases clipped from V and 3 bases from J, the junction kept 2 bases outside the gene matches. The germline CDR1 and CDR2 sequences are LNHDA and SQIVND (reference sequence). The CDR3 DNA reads TGTGCCAGTAGTCGGGACAGGGTCTACGAGCAGTACTTC. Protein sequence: CASSRDRVYEQYF.

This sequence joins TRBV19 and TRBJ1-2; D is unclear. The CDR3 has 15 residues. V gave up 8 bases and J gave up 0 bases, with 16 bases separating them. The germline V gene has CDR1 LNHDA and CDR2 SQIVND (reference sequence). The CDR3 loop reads CASRGWVLPNYGYTF. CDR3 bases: TGTGCCAGTCGGGGTTGGGTCCTTCCTAACTATGGCTACACCTTC.

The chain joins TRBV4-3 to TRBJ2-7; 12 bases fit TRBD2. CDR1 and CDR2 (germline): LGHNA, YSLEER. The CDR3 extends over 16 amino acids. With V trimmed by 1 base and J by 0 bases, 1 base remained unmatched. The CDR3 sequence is CASSQGLAGVSYEQYF. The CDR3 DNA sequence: TGCGCCAGCAGCCAAGGACTAGCGGGGGTCTCCTACGAGCAGTACTTC.

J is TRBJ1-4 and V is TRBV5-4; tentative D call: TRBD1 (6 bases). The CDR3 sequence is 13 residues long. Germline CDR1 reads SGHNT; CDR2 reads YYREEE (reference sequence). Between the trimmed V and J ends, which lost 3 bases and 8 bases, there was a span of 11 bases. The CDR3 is CASSWNREEKLFF. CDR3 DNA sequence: TGTGCCAGCAGCTGGAACAGGGAGGAAAAACTGTTTTTT.

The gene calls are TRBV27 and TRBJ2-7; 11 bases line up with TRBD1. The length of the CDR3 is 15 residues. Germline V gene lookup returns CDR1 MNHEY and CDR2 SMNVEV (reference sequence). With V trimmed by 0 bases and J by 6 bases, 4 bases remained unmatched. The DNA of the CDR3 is TGTGCCAGCAGTTTATCGGGGACAGGGGGATCCGAGCAGTACTTC. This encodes CASSLSGTGGSEQYF.

The CDR3 reads CATLTGRNSPLHF. As DNA, the CDR3 is TGTGCCACCCTGACAGGGAGGAATTCACCCCTCCACTTT. The chain carries TRBV19 and TRBJ1-6; 7 bases map to TRBD1. V dropped 10 bases and J dropped 7; count of bases not matched to a gene: 7. The germline V gene has CDR1 LNHDA and CDR2 SQIVND (reference sequence). The CDR3 totals 13 residues.

The DNA for the CDR3 is TGTGCCAGCAGTACAGGACTAGCGGGGGGGCAGTTCTTC. Amino acids: CASSTGLAGGQFF. The rearrangement joins TRBV6-5 to TRBJ2-1, with 14 nucleotides matching TRBD2. The J segment lost 12 bases and the V segment lost 5 bases, leaving 3 bases of the junction unmatched. Looked up from germline, CDR1 is MNHEY and CDR2 is SVGAGI. The CDR3 runs to 13 residues.

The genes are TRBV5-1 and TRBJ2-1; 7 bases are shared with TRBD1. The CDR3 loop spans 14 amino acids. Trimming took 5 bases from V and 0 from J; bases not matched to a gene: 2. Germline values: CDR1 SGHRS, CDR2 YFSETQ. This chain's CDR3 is CASRGDSSYNEQFF. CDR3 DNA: TGCGCCAGCAGGGGGGACAGCTCCTACAATGAGCAGTTCTTC.

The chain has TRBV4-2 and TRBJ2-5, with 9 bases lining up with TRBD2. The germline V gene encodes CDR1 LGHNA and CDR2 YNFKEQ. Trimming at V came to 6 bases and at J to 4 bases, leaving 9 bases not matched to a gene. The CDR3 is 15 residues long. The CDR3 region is CASRSSGTSSETQYF. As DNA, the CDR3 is TGTGCCAGCAGATCCTCCGGGACTAGCTCAGAGACCCAGTACTTC.

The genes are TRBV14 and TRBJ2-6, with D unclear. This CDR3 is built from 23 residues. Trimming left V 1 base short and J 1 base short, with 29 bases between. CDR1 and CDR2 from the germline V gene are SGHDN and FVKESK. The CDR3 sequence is CASSQVGWSGSHGSMSGANVLTF. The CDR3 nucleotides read TGTGCCAGCAGCCAAGTAGGCTGGTCAGGCAGCCATGGTTCCATGTCTGGGGCCAACGTCCTGACTTTC.

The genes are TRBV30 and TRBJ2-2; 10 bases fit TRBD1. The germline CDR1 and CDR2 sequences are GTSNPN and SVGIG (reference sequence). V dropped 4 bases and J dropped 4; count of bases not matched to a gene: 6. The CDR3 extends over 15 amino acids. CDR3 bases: TGTGCCTGGACCCCCGGGACAGGGGCCACCGGGGAGCTGTTTTTT. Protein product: CAWTPGTGATGELFF.

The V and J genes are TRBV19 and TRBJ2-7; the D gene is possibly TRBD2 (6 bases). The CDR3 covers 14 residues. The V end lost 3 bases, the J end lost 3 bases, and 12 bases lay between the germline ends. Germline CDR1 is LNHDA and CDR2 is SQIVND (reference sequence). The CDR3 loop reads CASSIGGSNYEQYF. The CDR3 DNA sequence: TGTGCCAGTAGTATTGGGGGGTCCAACTACGAGCAGTACTTC.